These T cell receptor beta chains were read from a single sample in a study of post-analysis software for immune sequencing data. TCRdb independently ran MiXCR on the PCR reads; one entry per CDR3 protein. The sample has approximately 440,000 distinct CDR3 sequences; roughly 45% are singletons. The sample comprised blood. These TCRs come from a girl aged 5 to 17 with multiple sclerosis. Both conserved end residues are part of each CDR3. The order of the fields is CDR3 protein, CDR3 DNA, V gene, clone size, D gene, J gene. A D gene is named only where the DNA matches it firmly. Clone size appears in some rows only: once, few, many, or a class for an expanded clone.

CASSLTSGADNEQFF | TGTGCCAGCAGCTTGACTAGCGGGGCTGACAATGAGCAGTTCTTC | TRBV7-9 | NA | TRBD2 | TRBJ2-1
CAITGTGGEEQYF | TGTGCCATCACTGGGACAGGGGGCGAGGAGCAGTACTTC | TRBV10-3 | NA | TRBD1 | TRBJ2-5
CASSPILTGSDEQYF | TGTGCCAGCAGTCCGATCTTGACAGGGAGCGACGAGCAGTACTTC | TRBV27 | NA | TRBD1 | TRBJ2-7
CASSFIQGFYEQYF | TGTGCCAGCAGCTTCATCCAAGGTTTTTACGAGCAGTACTTC | TRBV7-8 | many | NA | TRBJ2-7
CASSSQGDGFNTEAFF | TGTGCCAGCAGTTCCCAAGGCGACGGGTTTAACACTGAAGCTTTCTTT | TRBV27 | NA | NA | TRBJ1-1
CAITPDGQPYEQYF | TGTGCCATCACGCCCGATGGACAGCCCTACGAGCAGTACTTC | TRBV10-3 | NA | NA | TRBJ2-7
CAGSPTSGDYNEQFF | TGTGCCGGCTCACCGACTAGCGGGGACTACAATGAGCAGTTCTTC | TRBV18 | few | TRBD2 | TRBJ2-1
CASSNQGVLLAGPYNEQFF | TGTGCCAGCAGCAATCAGGGGGTACTGCTAGCGGGACCGTACAATGAGCAGTTCTTC | TRBV21-1 | few | NA | TRBJ2-1
CASSPQQNTEAFF | TGTGCCAGCTCACCACAGCAGAACACTGAAGCTTTCTTT | TRBV18 | NA | NA | TRBJ1-1
CASSRAGGLIDTQYF | TGTGCCAGCAGCAGAGCGGGAGGCCTCATAGATACGCAGTATTTT | TRBV7-9 | NA | TRBD2 | TRBJ2-3
CSARTGRLNQPQHF | TGCAGTGCACGGACAGGGCGGCTAAATCAGCCCCAGCATTTT | TRBV20-1 | many | TRBD1 | TRBJ1-5
CASSPLLAGSSYNEQFF | TGCGCCAGCAGCCCCCTACTAGCGGGGAGCTCCTACAATGAGCAGTTCTTC | TRBV5-1 | NA | TRBD2 | TRBJ2-1
CASSSWDSEAFF | TGCGCCAGCAGCTCTTGGGACTCTGAAGCTTTCTTT | TRBV5-1 | NA | NA | TRBJ1-1
CASSAQQGQPQHF | TGTGCCAGCAGTGCCCAACAGGGTCAGCCCCAGCATTTT | TRBV6-5 | many | NA | TRBJ1-5
CASTSGLAESYEQYF | TGTGCCAGCACCTCTGGACTAGCGGAGTCCTACGAGCAGTACTTC | TRBV12-3/TRBV12-4 | NA | TRBD2 | TRBJ2-7
CSVGPNAGVFETQYF | TGCAGCGTTGGTCCCAATGCGGGAGTCTTCGAGACCCAGTACTTC | TRBV29-1 | NA | TRBD2 | TRBJ2-5
CAISTTSGRGDTQYF | TGTGCCATCAGTACGACTAGCGGGAGGGGGGATACGCAGTATTTT | TRBV10-3 | NA | TRBD2 | TRBJ2-3